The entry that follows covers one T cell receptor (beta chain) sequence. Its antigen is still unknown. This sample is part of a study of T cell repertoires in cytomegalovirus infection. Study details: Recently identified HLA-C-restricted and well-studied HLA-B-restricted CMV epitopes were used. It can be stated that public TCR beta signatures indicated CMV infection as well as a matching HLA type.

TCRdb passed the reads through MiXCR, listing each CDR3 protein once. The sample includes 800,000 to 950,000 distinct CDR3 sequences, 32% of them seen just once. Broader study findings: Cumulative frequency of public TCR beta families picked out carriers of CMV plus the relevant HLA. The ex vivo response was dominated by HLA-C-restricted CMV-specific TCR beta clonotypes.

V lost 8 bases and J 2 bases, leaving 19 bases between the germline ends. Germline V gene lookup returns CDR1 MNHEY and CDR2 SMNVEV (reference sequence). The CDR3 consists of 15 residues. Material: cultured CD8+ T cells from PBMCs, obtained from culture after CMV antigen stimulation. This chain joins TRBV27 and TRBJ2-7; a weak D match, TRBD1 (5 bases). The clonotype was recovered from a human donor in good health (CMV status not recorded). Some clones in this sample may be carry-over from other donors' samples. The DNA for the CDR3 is TGTGCCAGCTCCCCGGCAGGGTCACCCACCTACGAGCAGTACTTC. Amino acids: CASSPAGSPTYEQYF.